These 11 T cell receptor beta chains originate from one sample sequenced in a study of beta chain features in type 1 diabetes. Whole-study results and caveats: TCRB CDR3s were moderately but significantly shorter in Type 1 diabetes patients in all four CD4+ subsets.

Expressed TCRB transcripts were sequenced because the isolated RNA had all been reverse transcribed beforehand. Only in-frame clones appear in the TCRdb table, and some are missing; sequencing was by immunoSEQ multiplex PCR. The repertoire consists of under 70,000 clones, with just under 65% occurring once and the leading ten covering roughly 0.3%. Their specific antigens are unknown. Sequenced input: stem cell memory CD4+ T cells from blood. The origin of the receptors is a woman in her twenties or thirties with type 1 diabetes.

The table lists this clone with a count of one. The rearrangement joins TRBV5-1 to TRBJ2-3; perhaps TRBD1 as D (7 bases). The germline CDR1 and CDR2 sequences are SGHRS and YFSETQ. The V gene lost 7 bases and the J gene lost 2 bases, with 23 bases spanning the gap. The CDR3 runs to 17 residues. The CDR3 DNA follows: TGCGCCAGCGCCTTCCGGGGGACAGACGGACCCACAGATACGCAGTATTTT. This gives the protein CASAFRGTDGPTDTQYF.

The chain recombines TRBV27 with TRBJ1-2; no definite D call. Trimming removed 3 bases at V and 3 bases at J, with 14 bases between. Germline CDR1 and CDR2: MNHEY and SMNVEV (reference sequence). The CDR3 has 15 amino acids. The CDR3 DNA follows: TGTGCCAGCAGTTTCCGGGGAAGTCGGTACTATGGCTACACCTTC. Its protein is CASSFRGSRYYGYTF.

This clone was detected a few times. This chain links TRBV5-4 with TRBJ2-6; D not resolved. The V and J ends lost 2 bases and 3 bases respectively, with 9 bases between them. Germline values: CDR1 SGHNT, CDR2 YYREEE (reference sequence). This CDR3 contains 15 residues. CDR3 amino acids: CASSLDISGANVLTF. CDR3 coding DNA: TGTGCCAGCAGCTTAGACATAAGTGGGGCCAACGTCCTGACTTTC.

The CDR3 DNA sequence: TGTGCCTGGAACGGGGCTAACTATGGCTACACCTTC. Its translation: CAWNGANYGYTF. V is TRBV30 and J is TRBJ1-2; D unresolved. The V end was cut by 4 bases, the J end by 0 bases, with 6 bases between. The germline V gene has CDR1 GTSNPN and CDR2 SVGIG (reference sequence). The CDR3 extends over 12 amino acids.

The chain combines TRBV2 with TRBJ1-4; no firm D call. V lost 6 bases to trimming and J lost 7 bases, with 6 bases between them. The CDR3 runs 11 residues. CDR1 and CDR2 (germline): SNHLY, FYNNEI. The chain's CDR3 is CASRSFEKLFF. CDR3 sequence (DNA): TGTGCCAGCAGGTCTTTTGAAAAACTGTTTTTT.

This clone occurred once. The chain is built from TRBV2 and TRBJ2-7; possibly TRBD2 for D (6 bases). Germline CDR1 SNHLY, CDR2 FYNNEI. This CDR3 is 14 amino acids long. The V gene lost 7 bases and the J gene lost 2 bases, with 15 bases spanning the gap. The CDR3 DNA reads as TGTGCCAGCATGGTCGGCGGGGAGACCTACGAGCAGTACTTC. Its translation is CASMVGGETYEQYF.

This chain joins TRBV9 and TRBJ2-5, with TRBD1 matching over 9 bases. The length of the CDR3 is 15 residues. Per the germline V gene, CDR1 is SGDLS and CDR2 is YYNGEE. V was pared by 0 bases and J by 2 bases, with 2 bases of the junction left unmatched. The CDR3: CASSVEGQGQETQYF. In DNA, the CDR3 is TGTGCCAGCAGCGTAGAGGGACAGGGACAAGAGACCCAGTACTTC. The full variable domain, in which reference TRBV9 and TRBJ2-5 provide the parts outside the CDR3, is DSGVTQTPKHLITATGQRVTLRCSPRSGDLSVYWYQQSLDQGLQFLIQYYNGEERAKGNILERFSAQQFPDLHSELNLSSLELGDSALYFCASSVEGQGQETQYFGPGTRLLVL.

This clone was observed a handful of times. V gene TRBV29-1 combines with J gene TRBJ1-2; 8 positions match TRBD1. This CDR3 comprises 13 residues. Trimming removed 5 bases from V and 4 bases from J; junction bases left unmatched: 6. Looked up from germline, CDR1 is SQVTM and CDR2 is ANQGSEA. The CDR3 coding sequence is TGCAGCGTTCCCCGGACAGGGATCTATGGCTACACCTTC. Translated, it gives CSVPRTGIYGYTF.

The rearrangement uses TRBV18 and TRBJ2-1; TRBD2 matches 7 bases. This CDR3 is 14 amino acids long. From germline, CDR1 is KGHSH and CDR2 LQKENI. Unmatched junction bases numbered 3, after V lost 3 bases and J lost 4 bases. CDR3 amino acids: CASSPGLTYNEQFF. DNA for the CDR3: TGTGCCAGCTCACCGGGACTAACATACAATGAGCAGTTCTTC.

This clone appeared a few times. The chain links TRBV11-2 to TRBJ2-2; possibly TRBD1 for D (5 bases). With 8 bases removed from V and 1 base from J, the gap between germline ends came to 14 bases. CDR3 size: 15 residues. Germline lookup yields CDR1 SGHAT and CDR2 FQNNGV. The chain's CDR3 is CASAGPGWNTGELFF. The CDR3 bases are TGTGCCAGCGCAGGACCAGGGTGGAACACCGGGGAGCTGTTTTTT.

The chain has TRBV6-1 and TRBJ1-2, with 8 bases that match TRBD1. The V gene's germline CDR1 is MNHNS and CDR2 SASEGT. The trim removed 2 bases at V and 2 bases at J, leaving 4 bases unmatched. This CDR3 comprises 15 residues. The CDR3 nucleotides read TGTGCCAGCAGTGAAAGTCCAGGGGGCAACTATGGCTACACCTTC. This translates into CASSESPGGNYGYTF.